This T cell receptor (beta chain) was retrieved from a study of beta chain features in type 1 diabetes. About the research overall: The study examined 90 million to 130 million sorted cells across all samples.

Study results and caveats: Cells that show high TCR expression could be over-represented by cDNA sequencing. In comparison with healthy donors, patients had naive, central memory and Treg TCRB repertoires that appeared more similar. In all four CD4+ subsets, TCRB CDR3 length was significantly, moderately reduced in type 1 diabetes. VDJ junctions in type 1 diabetes patients carried more deletions and fewer insertions.

Of the isolated RNA, all was reverse transcribed, and so the sequenced material was expressed TCRB transcripts. Repertoires were generated with immunoSEQ multiplex PCR, while TCRdb's copy carries only in-frame clones and drops some. This table has more than 250,000 clones, over 20% appearing once. Looked up from germline, CDR1 is SGHRS and CDR2 is YFSETQ. This CDR3 region has 15 residues. V trimming: 4 bases; J trimming: 5 bases; junction bases outside the gene matches: 10. The table lists this clone with a few counts. Antigen: not known. V and J are TRBV5-1 and TRBJ1-1, with 8 bases lining up with TRBD1. The sample comprised naive CD4+ T cells from blood. This sequence originates from a woman in her thirties or forties with type 1 diabetes. The CDR3 DNA sequence: TGCGCCAGCAGCCCAGACAGGGGATCGTTTACTGAAGCTTTCTTT. Amino acids: CASSPDRGSFTEAFF.